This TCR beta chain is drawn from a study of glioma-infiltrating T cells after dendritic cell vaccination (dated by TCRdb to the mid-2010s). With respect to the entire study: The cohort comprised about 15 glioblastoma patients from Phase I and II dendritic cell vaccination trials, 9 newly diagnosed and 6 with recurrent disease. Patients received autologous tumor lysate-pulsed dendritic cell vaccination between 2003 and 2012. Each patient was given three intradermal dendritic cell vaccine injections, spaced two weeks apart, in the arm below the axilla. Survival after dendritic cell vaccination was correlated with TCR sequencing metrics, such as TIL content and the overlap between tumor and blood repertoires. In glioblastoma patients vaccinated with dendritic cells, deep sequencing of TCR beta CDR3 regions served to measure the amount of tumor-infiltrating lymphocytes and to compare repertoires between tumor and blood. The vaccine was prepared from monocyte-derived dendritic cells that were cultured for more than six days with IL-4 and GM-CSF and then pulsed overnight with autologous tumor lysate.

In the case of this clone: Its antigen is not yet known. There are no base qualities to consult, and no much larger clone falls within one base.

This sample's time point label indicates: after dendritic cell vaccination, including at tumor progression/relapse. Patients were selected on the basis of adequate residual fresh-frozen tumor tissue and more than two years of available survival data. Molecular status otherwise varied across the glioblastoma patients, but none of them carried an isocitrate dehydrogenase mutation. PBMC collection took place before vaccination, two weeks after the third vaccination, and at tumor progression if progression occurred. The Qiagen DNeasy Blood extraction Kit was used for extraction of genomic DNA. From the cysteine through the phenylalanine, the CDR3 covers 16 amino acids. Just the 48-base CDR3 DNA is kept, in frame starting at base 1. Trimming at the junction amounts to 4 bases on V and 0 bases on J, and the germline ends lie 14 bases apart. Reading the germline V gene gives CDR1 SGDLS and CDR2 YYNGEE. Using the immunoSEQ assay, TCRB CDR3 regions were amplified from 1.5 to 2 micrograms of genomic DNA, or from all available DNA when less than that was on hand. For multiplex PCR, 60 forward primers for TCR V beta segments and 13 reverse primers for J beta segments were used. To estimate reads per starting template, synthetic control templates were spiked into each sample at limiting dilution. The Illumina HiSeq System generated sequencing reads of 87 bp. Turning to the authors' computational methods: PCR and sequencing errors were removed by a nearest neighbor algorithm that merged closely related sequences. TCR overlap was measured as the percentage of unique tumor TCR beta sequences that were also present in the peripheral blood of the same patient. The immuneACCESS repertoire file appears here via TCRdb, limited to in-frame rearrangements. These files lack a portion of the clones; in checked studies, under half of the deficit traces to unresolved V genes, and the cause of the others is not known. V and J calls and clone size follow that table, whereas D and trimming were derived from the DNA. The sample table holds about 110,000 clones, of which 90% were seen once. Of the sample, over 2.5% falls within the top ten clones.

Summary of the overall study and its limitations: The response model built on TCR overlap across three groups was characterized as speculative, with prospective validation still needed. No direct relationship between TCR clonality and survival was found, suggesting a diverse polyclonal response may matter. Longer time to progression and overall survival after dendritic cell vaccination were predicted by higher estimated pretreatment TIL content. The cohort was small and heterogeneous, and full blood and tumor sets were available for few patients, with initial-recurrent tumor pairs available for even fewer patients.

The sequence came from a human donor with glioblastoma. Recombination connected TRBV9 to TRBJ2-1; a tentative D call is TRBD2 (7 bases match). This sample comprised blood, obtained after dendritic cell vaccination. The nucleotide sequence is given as TGTGCCAGCAGCCGGGGGGCCAGCAGCTCCTACAATGAGCAGTTCTTC. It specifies CASSRGASSSYNEQFF.